This entry lists 5 T cell receptor beta chains sequenced from one sample in a study of T-cell reconstitution after alpha-beta-depleted transplantation in children. Construction of the TCRbeta library involved unique molecular identifiers. TCRdb analysed the PCR reads with MiXCR anew, one entry per CDR3 protein. The repertoire holds fewer than 200,000 distinct CDR3 sequences, with roughly 6.8% as singletons. Sequenced here: PBMCs from the stem cell graft donor, sampled from the stem cell graft. The receptors were gathered from a human donor who donated a stem cell graft to a child with Wiskott-Aldrich syndrome.

This chain links TRBV5-5 with TRBJ2-5; D is unclear. The CDR3 totals 14 residues. CDR1 and CDR2 from the germline V gene are SGHKS and YYEKEE (reference sequence). With 4 bases removed from V and 2 bases from J, the gap between germline ends came to 12 bases. The chain's CDR3 is CASSLSGVQETQYF. The DNA of the CDR3 is TGTGCCAGCAGCCTCTCGGGTGTGCAAGAGACCCAGTACTTC.

This sequence joins TRBV11-3 and TRBJ2-7, with TRBD1 identical over 10 bases. CDR1 is SGHNT, CDR2 YENEEA, per germline. The CDR3 runs to 16 residues. The trim removed 5 bases at V and 4 bases at J, leaving 11 bases unmatched. The CDR3 protein is CASSGDGTGDRYEQYF. In DNA, the CDR3 is TGTGCCAGCAGCGGCGACGGGACAGGGGATAGGTACGAGCAGTACTTC.

This clonotype was seen many times. The chain recombines TRBV12-3 or TRBV12-4 with TRBJ1-1; 7 bases are a match to TRBD1. Trimming removed 7 bases from V and 4 bases from J; junction bases left unmatched: 9. The CDR3 sequence is 14 residues long. The CDR3 coding sequence is TGTGCCAGCACCTGGTCCACAGGGGCCACTGAAGCTTTCTTT. Protein product: CASTWSTGATEAFF.

This clonotype was detected many times. The V call is TRBV12-3 or TRBV12-4, the J call TRBJ1-1, with 7 bases fitting TRBD1. The CDR3 totals 15 residues. V was clipped by 6 bases and J by 1 base; unmatched bases: 8. This CDR3 is CASSLKGGGNTEAFF. CDR3 bases: TGTGCCAGCAGCTTAAAAGGGGGCGGGAACACTGAAGCTTTCTTT.

This clonotype was counted at least ten times. The V and J genes are TRBV20-1 and TRBJ1-1; D gene ambiguous. Germline assignment: CDR1 DFQATT and CDR2 SNEGSKA (reference sequence). The ends were cut back, 5 bases at V and 1 base at J, with 8 bases in the middle. This CDR3 spans 12 amino acids. CDR3 in amino acids: CSAARSNTEAFF. Written as DNA, the CDR3 is TGCAGTGCTGCCCGATCGAACACTGAAGCTTTCTTT.